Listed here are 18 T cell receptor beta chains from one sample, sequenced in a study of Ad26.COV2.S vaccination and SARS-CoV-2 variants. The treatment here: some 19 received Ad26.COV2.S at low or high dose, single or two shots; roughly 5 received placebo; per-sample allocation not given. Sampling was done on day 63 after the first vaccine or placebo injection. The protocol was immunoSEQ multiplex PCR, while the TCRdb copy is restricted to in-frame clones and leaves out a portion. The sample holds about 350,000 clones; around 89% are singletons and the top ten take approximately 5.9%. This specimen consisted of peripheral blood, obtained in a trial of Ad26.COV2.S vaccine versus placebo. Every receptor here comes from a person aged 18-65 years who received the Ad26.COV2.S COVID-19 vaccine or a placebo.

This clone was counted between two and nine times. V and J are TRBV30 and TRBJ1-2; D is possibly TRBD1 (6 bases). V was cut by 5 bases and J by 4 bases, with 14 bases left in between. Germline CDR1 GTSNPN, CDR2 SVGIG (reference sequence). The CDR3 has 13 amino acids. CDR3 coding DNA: TGTGCCTGGTCGACAGGCCCGATCTATGGCTACACCTTC. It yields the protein CAWSTGPIYGYTF.

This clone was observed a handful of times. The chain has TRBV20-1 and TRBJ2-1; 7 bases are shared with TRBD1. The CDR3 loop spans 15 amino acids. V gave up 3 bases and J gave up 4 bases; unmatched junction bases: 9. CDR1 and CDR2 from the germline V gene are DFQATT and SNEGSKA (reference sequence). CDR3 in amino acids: CSASPRGPSYNEQFF. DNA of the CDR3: TGCAGTGCTAGTCCGAGGGGGCCCTCGTACAATGAGCAGTTCTTC.

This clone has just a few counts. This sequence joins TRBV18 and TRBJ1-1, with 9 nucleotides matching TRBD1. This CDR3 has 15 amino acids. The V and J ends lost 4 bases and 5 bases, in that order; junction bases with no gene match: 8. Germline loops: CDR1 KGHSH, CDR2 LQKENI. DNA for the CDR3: TGTGCCAGCTCACTTAATGGACAGGGGATGACTGAAGCTTTCTTT. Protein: CASSLNGQGMTEAFF.

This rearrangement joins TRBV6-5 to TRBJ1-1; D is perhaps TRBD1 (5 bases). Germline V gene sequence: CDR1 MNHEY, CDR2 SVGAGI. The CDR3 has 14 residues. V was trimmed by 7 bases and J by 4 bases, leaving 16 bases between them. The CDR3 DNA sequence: TGTGCCAGCACCCCGGACCTAAGGGGCACTGAAGCTTTCTTT. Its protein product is CASTPDLRGTEAFF.

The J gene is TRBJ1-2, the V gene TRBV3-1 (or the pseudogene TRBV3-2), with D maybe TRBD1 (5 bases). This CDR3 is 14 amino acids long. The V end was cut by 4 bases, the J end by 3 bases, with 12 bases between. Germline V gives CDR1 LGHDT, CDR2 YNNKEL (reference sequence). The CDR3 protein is CASSLKGVHYGYTF. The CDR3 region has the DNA TGTGCCAGCAGCCTTAAAGGGGTTCACTATGGCTACACCTTC.

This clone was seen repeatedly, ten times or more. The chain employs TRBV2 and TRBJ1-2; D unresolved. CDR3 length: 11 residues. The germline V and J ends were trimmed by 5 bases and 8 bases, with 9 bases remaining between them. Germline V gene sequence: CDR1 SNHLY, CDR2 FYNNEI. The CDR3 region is CASSRTDGYTF. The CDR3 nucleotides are TGTGCCAGCAGTAGGACGGACGGCTACACCTTC. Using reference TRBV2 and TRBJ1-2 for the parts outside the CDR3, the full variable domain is EPEVTQTPSHQVTQMGQEVILRCVPISNHLYFYWYRQILGQKVEFLVSFYNNEISEKSEIFDDQFSVERPDGSNFTLKIRSTKLEDSAMYFCASSRTDGYTFGSGTRLTVV.

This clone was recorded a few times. In DNA form, the CDR3 reads TGTGCGGGCAGGAGGGCCGACACTGAAGCTTTCTTT. Amino acid sequence: CAGRRADTEAFF. V and J are TRBV30 and TRBJ1-1; the D is unclear. The CDR3 contains 12 residues. Germline V gene sequence: CDR1 GTSNPN, CDR2 SVGIG (reference sequence).

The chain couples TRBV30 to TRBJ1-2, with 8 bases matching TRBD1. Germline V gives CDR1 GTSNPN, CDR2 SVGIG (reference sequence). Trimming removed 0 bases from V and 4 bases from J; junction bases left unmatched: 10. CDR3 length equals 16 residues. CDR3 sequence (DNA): TGTGCCTGGAGTGTATATGTAACAGGGGGGGGCTATGGCTACACCTTC. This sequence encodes CAWSVYVTGGGYGYTF.

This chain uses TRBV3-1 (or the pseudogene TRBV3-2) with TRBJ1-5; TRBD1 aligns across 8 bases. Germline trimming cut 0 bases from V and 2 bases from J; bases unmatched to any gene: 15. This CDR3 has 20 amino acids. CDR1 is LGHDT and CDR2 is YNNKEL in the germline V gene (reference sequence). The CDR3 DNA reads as TGTGCCAGCAGCCAAGAGGAGGGACAGGACAGCAAGATCCGCAATCAGCCCCAGCATTTT. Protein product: CASSQEEGQDSKIRNQPQHF.

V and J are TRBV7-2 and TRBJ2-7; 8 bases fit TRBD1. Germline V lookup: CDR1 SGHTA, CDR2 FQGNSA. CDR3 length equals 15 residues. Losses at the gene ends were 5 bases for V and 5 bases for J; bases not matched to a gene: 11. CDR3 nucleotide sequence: TGTGCCAGCAGCCTAAAAAGAGGACAGGGTGACGAGCAGTACTTC. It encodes CASSLKRGQGDEQYF.

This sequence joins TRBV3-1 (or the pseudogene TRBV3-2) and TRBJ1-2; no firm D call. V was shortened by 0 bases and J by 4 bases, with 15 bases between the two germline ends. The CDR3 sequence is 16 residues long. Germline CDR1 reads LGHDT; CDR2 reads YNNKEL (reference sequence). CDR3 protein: CASSQDPGGSIYGYTF. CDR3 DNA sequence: TGTGCCAGCAGCCAAGATCCAGGCGGATCCATCTATGGCTACACCTTC.

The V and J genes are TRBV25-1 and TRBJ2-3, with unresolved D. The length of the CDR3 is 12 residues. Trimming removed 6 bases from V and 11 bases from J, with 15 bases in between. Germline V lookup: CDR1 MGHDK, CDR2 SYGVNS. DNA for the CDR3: TGTGCCAGCAGCCTAACATCGGAAAAGCAGTATTTT. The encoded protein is CASSLTSEKQYF.

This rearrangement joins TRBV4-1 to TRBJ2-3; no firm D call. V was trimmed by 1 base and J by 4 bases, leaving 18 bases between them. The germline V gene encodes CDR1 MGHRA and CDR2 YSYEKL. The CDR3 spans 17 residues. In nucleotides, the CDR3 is TGCGCCAGCAGCCAAGTTCCATCACCCCCCGGCGCAGATACGCAGTATTTT. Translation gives CASSQVPSPPGADTQYF.

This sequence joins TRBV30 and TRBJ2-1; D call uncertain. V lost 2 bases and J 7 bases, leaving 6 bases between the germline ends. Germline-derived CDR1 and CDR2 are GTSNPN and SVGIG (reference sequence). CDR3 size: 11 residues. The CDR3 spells CAWSRSNEQFF. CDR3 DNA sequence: TGTGCCTGGAGTAGGTCAAATGAGCAGTTCTTC.

The CDR3: CASSVTGVRTYNEQFF. The CDR3 DNA sequence: TGTGCCAGCAGCGTAACGGGAGTTCGGACATACAATGAGCAGTTCTTC. The rearrangement uses TRBV9 and TRBJ2-1; a weak D match, TRBD2 (6 bases). Germline-derived CDR1 and CDR2 are SGDLS and YYNGEE. The CDR3 loop spans 16 amino acids. Trimming removed 1 base at V and 4 bases at J, with 15 bases between.

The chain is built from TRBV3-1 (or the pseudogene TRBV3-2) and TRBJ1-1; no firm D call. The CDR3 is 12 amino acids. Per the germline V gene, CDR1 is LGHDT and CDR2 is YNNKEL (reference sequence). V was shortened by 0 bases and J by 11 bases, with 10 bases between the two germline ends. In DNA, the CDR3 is TGTGCCAGCAGCCAAGATTCCGGTCACGCTTTCTTT. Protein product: CASSQDSGHAFF.

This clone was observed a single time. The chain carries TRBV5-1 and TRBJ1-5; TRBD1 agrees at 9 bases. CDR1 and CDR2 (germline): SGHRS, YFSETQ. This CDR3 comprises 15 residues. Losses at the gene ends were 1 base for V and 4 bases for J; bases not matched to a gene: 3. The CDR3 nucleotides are TGCGCCAGCAGCTTGTCTGGGACAGGGAATCAGCCCCAGCATTTT. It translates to CASSLSGTGNQPQHF.

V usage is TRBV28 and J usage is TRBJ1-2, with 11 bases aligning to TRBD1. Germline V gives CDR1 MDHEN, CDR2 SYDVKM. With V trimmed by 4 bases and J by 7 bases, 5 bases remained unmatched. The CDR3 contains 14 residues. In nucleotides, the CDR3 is TGTGCCAGCAGTTCCATGGGGACAGGGGGTGGCTACACCTTC. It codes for CASSSMGTGGGYTF.